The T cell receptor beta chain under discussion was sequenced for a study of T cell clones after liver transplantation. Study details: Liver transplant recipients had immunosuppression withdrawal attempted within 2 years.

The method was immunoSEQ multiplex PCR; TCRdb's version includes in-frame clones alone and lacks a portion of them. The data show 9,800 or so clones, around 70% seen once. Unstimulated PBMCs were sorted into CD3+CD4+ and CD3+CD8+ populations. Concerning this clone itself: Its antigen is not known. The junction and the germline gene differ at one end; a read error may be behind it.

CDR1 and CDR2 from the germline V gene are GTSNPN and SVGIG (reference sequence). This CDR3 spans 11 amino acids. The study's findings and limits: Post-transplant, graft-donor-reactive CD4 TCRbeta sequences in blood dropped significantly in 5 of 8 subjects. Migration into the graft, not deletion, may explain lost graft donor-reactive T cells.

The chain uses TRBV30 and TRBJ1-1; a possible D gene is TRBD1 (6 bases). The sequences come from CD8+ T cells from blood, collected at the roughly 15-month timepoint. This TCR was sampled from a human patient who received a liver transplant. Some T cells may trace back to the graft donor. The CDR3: CAWKGGLPWLF. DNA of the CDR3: TGTGCCTGGAAGGGGGGACTGCCGTGGCTCTTT.